The 7 T cell receptor beta chains reported below all come from one sample, sequenced in a study of shared clonotypes between healthy human individuals. Data came from immunoSEQ multiplex PCR; TCRdb stores just in-frame clones and leaves some out. The data hold over a million clones, with about 77% observed a single time. The material sequenced was memory CD4+ T cells sorted from blood. The subset: CD45RA-negative fraction. Receptor source: a man in his late teens or twenties in good health.

The rearrangement links TRBV5-1 to TRBJ2-7; 10 bases align to TRBD1. Germline values: CDR1 SGHRS, CDR2 YFSETQ. The CDR3 covers 14 residues. Trimming removed 7 bases from V and 1 base from J; junction bases left unmatched: 5. Here the CDR3 DNA reads TGCGCCAGCGGGGAGGGACAGGGGTCCTACGAGCAGTACTTC. Translation: CASGEGQGSYEQYF.

A few counts support this clone. The chain couples TRBV20-1 to TRBJ1-2, with a tentative D call TRBD1 (5 bases). CDR1 is DFQATT and CDR2 is SNEGSKA in the germline V gene (reference sequence). With 3 bases removed from V and 7 bases from J, the gap between germline ends came to 9 bases. This CDR3 comprises 11 residues. The CDR3: CSASPRGGYTF. DNA of the CDR3: TGCAGTGCTAGCCCTAGGGGTGGCTACACCTTC.

In this sample, this clone turned up once. The chain employs TRBV5-1 and TRBJ2-3, with 7 bases matching TRBD2. CDR1 and CDR2 (germline): SGHRS, YFSETQ. The V and J ends lost 0 bases and 6 bases, in that order; junction bases with no gene match: 7. The CDR3 runs 15 residues. The CDR3 reads CASSLVGGGPDTQYF. The CDR3 DNA reads as TGCGCCAGCAGCTTGGTCGGGGGAGGGCCGGATACGCAGTATTTT.

This sequence joins TRBV6-5 and TRBJ2-7; 7 nucleotides line up with TRBD2. Trimming removed 5 bases from V and 1 base from J; junction bases left unmatched: 5. There are 14 residues in the CDR3. Germline V lookup: CDR1 MNHEY, CDR2 SVGAGI. The CDR3 nucleotides read TGTGCCAGCAGTGCAGGGACTACTTCCTACGAGCAGTACTTC. Its protein is CASSAGTTSYEQYF.

The rearrangement joins TRBV2 to TRBJ2-6; possible D gene TRBD1, 6 bases. The CDR3 spans 15 residues. Trimming pared 2 bases from V and 2 bases from J, leaving 7 bases between. Germline V gives CDR1 SNHLY, CDR2 FYNNEI. The CDR3 DNA is TGTGCCAGCAGTGAATCAGGGGCTGGGGCCAACGTCCTGACTTTC. It is translated as CASSESGAGANVLTF.

This clone appeared once. J is TRBJ2-2 and V is TRBV7-6; no clear D. CDR3 length: 15 residues. The V gene's germline CDR1 is SGHVS and CDR2 FNYEAQ. V was pared by 5 bases and J by 0 bases, with 10 bases between. DNA of the CDR3: TGTGCCAGCAGCCCTAGAAGAGCGAACACCGGGGAGCTGTTTTTT. It specifies CASSPRRANTGELFF.

This clone was seen more than once but under ten times. The genes are TRBV28 and TRBJ2-7; no reliable D call. The CDR3 spans 14 residues. The germline CDR1 and CDR2 sequences are MDHEN and SYDVKM. V lost 2 bases, J lost 5 bases, and 13 bases lay in between. The CDR3 here is CASSLAKPPHEQYF. The CDR3 DNA reads as TGTGCCAGCAGTTTAGCTAAACCACCCCACGAGCAGTACTTC. Drawing the rest from reference TRBV28 and TRBJ2-7, the complete variable domain is DVKVTQSSRYLVKRTGEKVFLECVQDMDHENMFWYRQDPGLGLRLIYFSYDVKMKEKGDIPEGYSVSREKKERFSLILESASTNQTSMYLCASSLAKPPHEQYFGPGTRLTVT.